This entry features one T cell receptor beta chain sequence. The table came from immunoSEQ multiplex PCR; TCRdb's copy has only in-frame clones and leaves some out. Of approximately 760,000 clones listed, 70% to 90% were seen once; the top ten hold about 0.011%. These data originate in a study of shared T cell receptors in the human thymus. The junction had 4 bases not matched to a gene; V was cut back by 7 bases and J by 3 bases. Germline V lookup: CDR1 SQVTM, CDR2 ANQGSEA. The CDR3 length is 12 residues. This sample was shared with a second study, whose subject was human thymus T cells.

The sequenced sample was thymocytes. The chain has TRBV29-1 and TRBJ1-1, with TRBD1 matching over 8 bases. This sequence was found in a girl in the first two years of life with a congenital heart defect. Written as DNA, the CDR3 is TGCAGCGCTCCGGGACAGGACACTGAAGCTTTCTTT. This sequence encodes CSAPGQDTEAFF.